This T cell receptor (beta chain) was recovered during a study of human T cells and chemical hapten exposure. For the study at large: An approximately 2 cm by approximately 2 cm inner upper arm patch received 2% DPC for sensitization.

The library labeled individual cDNA molecules by adding unique molecular identifiers to them. Methods used by the authors: A per-sample median of about 95,000 TCRs was observed, with counts ranging from about 20,000 to 750,000. Via MiXCR, TCRdb re-called the RACE reads, giving one row per CDR3 protein. TCRdb, not the authors, supplied the V and J calls. The sample includes around 300,000 distinct CDR3 sequences, about 7.7% of them seen just once. On this clonotype: The antigen remains unidentified.

The time point denotes: pre-sensitization, week 0. Treatment noted: therapeutic diphenylcyclopropenone sensitization with weekly scalp DPC. V was clipped by 3 bases and J by 4 bases, with 12 bases between them. CDR1 is ENHRY and CDR2 is SYGVKD in the germline V gene. This CDR3 comprises 14 residues. Study-wide results and caveats: Each of the donors had alopecia, so their immune responses may not resemble those of healthy people.

The sequence was obtained from a man between 18 and 35 years old with alopecia areata. Some clones in this sample may be carry-over from other donors' samples. Sequences were derived from whole blood, sampled in connection with sensitization to the hapten diphenylcyclopropenone (DPC). The rearrangement uses TRBV10-3 and TRBJ1-2; D gene uncertain. The CDR3 coding sequence is TGTGCCATCAGTGACCCAGACTGGGGCTATGGCTACACCTTC. Protein product: CAISDPDWGYGYTF.